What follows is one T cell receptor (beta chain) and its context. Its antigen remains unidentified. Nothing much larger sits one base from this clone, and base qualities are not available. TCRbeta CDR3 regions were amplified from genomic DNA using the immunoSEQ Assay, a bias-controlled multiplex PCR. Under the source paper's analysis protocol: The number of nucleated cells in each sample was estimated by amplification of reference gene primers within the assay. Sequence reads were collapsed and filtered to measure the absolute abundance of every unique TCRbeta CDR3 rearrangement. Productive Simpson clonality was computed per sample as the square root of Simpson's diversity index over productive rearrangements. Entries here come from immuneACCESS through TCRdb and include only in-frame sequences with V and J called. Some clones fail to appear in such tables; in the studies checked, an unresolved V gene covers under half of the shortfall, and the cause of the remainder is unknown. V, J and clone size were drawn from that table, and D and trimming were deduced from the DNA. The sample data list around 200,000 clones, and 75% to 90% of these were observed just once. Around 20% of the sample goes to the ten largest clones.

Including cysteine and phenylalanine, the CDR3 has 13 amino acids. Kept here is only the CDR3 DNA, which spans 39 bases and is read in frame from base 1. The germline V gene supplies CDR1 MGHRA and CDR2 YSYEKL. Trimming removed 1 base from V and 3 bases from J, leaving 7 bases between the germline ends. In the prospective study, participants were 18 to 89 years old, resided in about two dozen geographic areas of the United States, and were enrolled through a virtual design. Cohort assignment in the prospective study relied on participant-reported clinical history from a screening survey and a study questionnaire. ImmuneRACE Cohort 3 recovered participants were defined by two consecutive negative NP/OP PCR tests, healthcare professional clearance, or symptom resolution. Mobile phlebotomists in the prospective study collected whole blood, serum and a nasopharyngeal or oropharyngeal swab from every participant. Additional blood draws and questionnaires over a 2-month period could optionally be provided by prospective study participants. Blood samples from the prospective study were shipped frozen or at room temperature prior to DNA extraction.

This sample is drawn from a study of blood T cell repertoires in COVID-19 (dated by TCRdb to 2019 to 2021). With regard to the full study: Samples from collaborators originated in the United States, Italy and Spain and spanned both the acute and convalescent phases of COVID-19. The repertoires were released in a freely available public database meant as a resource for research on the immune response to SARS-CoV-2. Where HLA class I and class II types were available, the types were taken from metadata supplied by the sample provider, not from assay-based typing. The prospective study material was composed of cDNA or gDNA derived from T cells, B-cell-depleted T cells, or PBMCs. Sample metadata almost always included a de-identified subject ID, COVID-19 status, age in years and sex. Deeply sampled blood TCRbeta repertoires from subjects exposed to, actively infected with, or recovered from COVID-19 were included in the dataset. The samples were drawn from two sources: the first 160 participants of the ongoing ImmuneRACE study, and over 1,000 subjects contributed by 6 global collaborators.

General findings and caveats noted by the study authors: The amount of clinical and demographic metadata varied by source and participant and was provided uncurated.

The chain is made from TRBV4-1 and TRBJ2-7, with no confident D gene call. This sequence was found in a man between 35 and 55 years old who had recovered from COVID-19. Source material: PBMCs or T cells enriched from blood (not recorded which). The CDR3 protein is CASSQVSSYEQYF. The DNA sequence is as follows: TGCGCCAGCAGCCAAGTGTCCAGCTACGAGCAGTACTTC.